This paragraph covers one T cell receptor beta chain sequence. V shed 10 bases and J shed 3 bases, with 10 bases lying between them. This CDR3 is 11 amino acids long. Germline-derived CDR1 and CDR2 are LGHNT and FRNRAP. This record comes from a study of shared clonotypes between healthy human individuals. The repertoire was sequenced with immunoSEQ multiplex PCR; TCRdb's copy has only in-frame clones and lacks some. Of some 1 million clones listed, about 75% were seen once; the top ten hold approximately 1.5%. The clonotype was recovered from a man between 18 and 29 years old in good health. The material sequenced was memory CD4+ T cells sorted from blood. This sample's subset: CD45RA-negative fraction. V gene TRBV12-5 combines with J gene TRBJ2-7; the D gene is possibly TRBD1 (6 bases). CDR3 nucleotide sequence: TGTGCTACCCACAGGGTCTACGAGCAGTACTTC. Its translation is CATHRVYEQYF.